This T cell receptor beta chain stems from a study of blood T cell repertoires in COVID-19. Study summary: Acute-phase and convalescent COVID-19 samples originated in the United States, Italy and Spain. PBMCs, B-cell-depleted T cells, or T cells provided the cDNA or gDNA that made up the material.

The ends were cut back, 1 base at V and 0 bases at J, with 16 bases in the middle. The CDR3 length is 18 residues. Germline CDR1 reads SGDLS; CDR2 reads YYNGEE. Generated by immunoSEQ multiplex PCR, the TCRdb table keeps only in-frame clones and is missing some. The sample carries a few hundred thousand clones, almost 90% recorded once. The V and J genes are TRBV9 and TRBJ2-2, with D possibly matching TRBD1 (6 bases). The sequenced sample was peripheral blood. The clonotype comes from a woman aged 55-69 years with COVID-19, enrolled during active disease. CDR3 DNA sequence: TGTGCCAGCAGCGTAAGAGGACAGAGTGGGACGAACACCGGGGAGCTGTTTTTT. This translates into CASSVRGQSGTNTGELFF.